These 7 T cell receptor beta chains originate from one sample sequenced in a study of sequential checkpoint blockade in melanoma. The assay was immunoSEQ multiplex PCR, and TCRdb's table has in-frame clones only and misses some. The sample includes approximately 23,000 clones, around 86% of them seen just once. Treatment described: randomized to nivolumab then ipilimumab (arm A) or the reverse (arm B). Sample: CD8+ T cells sorted from blood (inferred from file names), taken from a patient given nivolumab and ipilimumab in sequence. The receptor source for this set is a human donor with melanoma.

V usage is TRBV7-6 and J usage is TRBJ2-1; no definite D call. CDR1 and CDR2 from the germline V gene are SGHVS and FNYEAQ. This CDR3 has 12 residues. Trimming removed 6 bases at V and 8 bases at J, with 11 bases between. The CDR3 region is CASSPTGHEQFF. The DNA of the CDR3 is TGTGCCAGCAGTCCGACTGGCCATGAGCAGTTCTTC.

J is TRBJ2-3 and V is TRBV7-9, with TRBD2 identical over 14 bases. Trimming cost V 4 bases and J 8 bases; bases outside gene matches: 5. The germline CDR1 and CDR2 sequences are SEHNR and FQNEAQ (reference sequence). CDR3 length equals 15 residues. CDR3 nucleotides: TGTGCCAGCAGCTCCGGGACTAGCGGGAGTGGTACGCAGTATTTT. It encodes CASSSGTSGSGTQYF.

This clone has only a few counts. The gene calls are TRBV14 and TRBJ1-3; D ambiguous. V lost 0 bases and J lost 4, with 16 bases in between. CDR1 is SGHDN, CDR2 FVKESK, per germline. There are 17 residues in the CDR3. The CDR3 here is CASSQDSAVYAGNTIYF. DNA for the CDR3: TGTGCCAGCAGCCAAGATTCCGCGGTCTATGCAGGAAACACCATATATTTT.

J is TRBJ1-2 and V is TRBV11-2; TRBD1 matches 8 bases. CDR1 and CDR2 (germline): SGHAT, FQNNGV. The length of the CDR3 is 16 residues. After removal of 6 bases from V and 6 bases from J, the junction contained 15 bases not matched to a gene. The CDR3 region has the DNA TGTGCCAGCAGTCTAAGTGGGAGTCAGGGGGCGCATGGCTACACCTTC. Translating gives CASSLSGSQGAHGYTF.

The rearrangement links TRBV18 to TRBJ2-4; 7 bases are a match to TRBD2. V lost 3 bases, J lost 3 bases, and 5 bases stayed unmatched. The CDR3 loop spans 15 amino acids. Germline V gene lookup returns CDR1 KGHSH and CDR2 LQKENI. The CDR3 sequence: CASSPGLADKNIQYF. CDR3 nucleotides: TGTGCCAGCTCACCGGGTCTAGCGGACAAAAACATTCAGTACTTC.

The chain couples TRBV27 to TRBJ2-1, with TRBD2 matching over 9 bases. Germline trimming cut 3 bases from V and 3 bases from J; bases unmatched to any gene: 6. This CDR3 is 16 amino acids long. Germline V gene data show CDR1 as MNHEY and CDR2 as SMNVEV (reference sequence). The chain's CDR3 is CASSLLAGTGYNEQFF. In DNA form, the CDR3 reads TGTGCCAGCAGTTTGCTAGCGGGGACCGGCTACAATGAGCAGTTCTTC.

This chain joins TRBV4-3 and TRBJ1-2, with D perhaps matching TRBD1 (6 bases). There are 16 residues in the CDR3. Germline V gene lookup returns CDR1 LGHNA and CDR2 YSLEER. With 5 bases removed from V and 0 bases from J, the gap between germline ends came to 16 bases. In nucleotides, the CDR3 is TGCGCCAGCAGCGAAGTCGGACACAGGGCTAACTATGGCTACACCTTC. This translates into CASSEVGHRANYGYTF.